Given below is one T cell receptor beta chain in context. What it recognizes is unknown. Sequenced by immunoSEQ multiplex PCR; TCRdb stores in-frame clones only, minus some. The sample has about 32,000 clones, around four fifths seen once. The CDR3 extends over 16 amino acids. V was shortened by 1 base and J by 5 bases, with 15 bases between the two germline ends. The germline CDR1 and CDR2 sequences are MGHRA and YSYEKL. This specimen belongs to a study of STAT5B mutations in CD4+ large granular lymphocyte leukemia. General study points: No patients shared main leukemic clonotypes, though around 24% appeared at low frequency elsewhere. TRBV06-family usage was enriched in top patient clones (8/27) versus controls (2/35). The CD4+ versus CD8+ T-LGLL clonality difference may reflect limited sample size.

The chain couples TRBV4-1 to TRBJ1-5; no clear D gene. The TCR originated in a human donor in good health. Specimen: CD4+ T cells from blood buffy coats. The DNA for the CDR3 is TGCGCCAGCAGCCAAGTTTGGATTTCGGGTGATCAGCCCCAGCATTTT. This sequence encodes CASSQVWISGDQPQHF.